A selection of T cell receptor beta chains follows, all from one sample in a study of glioma-infiltrating T cells. TCRdb used MiXCR to reprocess the multiplex PCR reads, holding one entry per CDR3 protein. The sample carries more than 90,000 distinct CDR3 sequences, approximately 42% recorded once. Sequencing was done on a sample of glioma tissue, nonneoplastic brain tissue, or PBMCs (not recorded which). These receptors all come from a human donor with low-grade glioma or glioblastoma, undergoing nonglioma brain surgery, or in good health (not recorded which). Both conserved end residues are part of each CDR3.

V	CDR3
TRBV18	CASSKGQGTDTQYF
TRBV7-2	CASSLVINYEQYF
TRBV12-3/TRBV12-4	CASSLSGPSNEQYF
TRBV20-1	CSATPPWGRDRNTEAFF
TRBV7-2	CAGILNPRTSGSSDTQYF
TRBV9	CASSPEPDGTQYF
TRBV5-1	CASSPGLASYNEQFF
TRBV4-3	CASSQDREGYGYTF
TRBV15	CATSRAGGPTDTQYF
TRBV6-1	CASKRQGPYGYTF
TRBV5-1	CASSLEGQGYGYTF
TRBV3-1	CASSQGTGVSEAFF
TRBV2	CASSDRGETQYF
TRBV19	CASTDEGNSPLHF
TRBV12-3/TRBV12-4	CASALAGGPRGEQYF
TRBV4-1	CASTQGGGAPNKQLF
TRBV6-1	CASSHPETDTQYF
TRBV5-1	CASSQGTAGGPNEQFF
TRBV14	CASSQERVGEQYF
TRBV29-1	CSVGRVGNTGELFF
TRBV28	CASETGDSNQPQHF
TRBV7-2	CASSLVFRDSYEQYF
TRBV7-6	CASSPPGTSGGYEQYF
TRBV29-1	CSVEDVLAGGADTQYF
TRBV7-6	CASSLGGRVSSSRDIYNEQYF
TRBV11-2	CASSPDLGASYEQYF
TRBV2	CASREDSYEQYF
TRBV20-1	CSARDARGEVNYGYTF